Listed below are T cell receptor beta chains from one sample, sequenced in a study of identical twins. From the 5' RACE reads, TCRdb called clonotypes with MiXCR, one entry per CDR3 protein. The sample carries under 900,000 distinct CDR3 sequences, over 15% recorded once. This sample was also put to use in a study of T cells expressing NK-cell markers.

The sample taken for sequencing was PBMCs. Source of these receptors: a woman younger than 35 in good health. The CDR3 runs from the conserved cysteine through the conserved F or W. Each record gives: D gene, clone size, V gene, J gene, CDR3 protein, CDR3 DNA. A D gene is named only where the DNA matches it firmly. The size entry is marked missing in some rows and otherwise reads once, few, many or a size class.

d_gene: NA
abundance: NA
v_gene: TRBV9
j_gene: TRBJ2-5
CDR3aa: CASSVLGRAQETQYF
CDR3nt: TGTGCCAGCAGCGTATTAGGAAGAGCCCAAGAGACCCAGTACTTC

d_gene: TRBD2
abundance: NA
v_gene: TRBV10-3
j_gene: TRBJ2-3
CDR3aa: CAISESMGSGSGTDTQYF
CDR3nt: TGTGCCATCAGTGAGTCGATGGGGAGCGGGAGTGGGACAGATACGCAGTATTTT

d_gene: NA
abundance: NA
v_gene: TRBV10-1
j_gene: TRBJ2-2
CDR3aa: CASSDDRNTGELFF
CDR3nt: TGCGCCAGCAGTGACGACCGGAACACCGGGGAGCTGTTTTTT

d_gene: NA
abundance: many
v_gene: TRBV15
j_gene: TRBJ2-7
CDR3aa: CATSSGDRGTYEQYF
CDR3nt: TGTGCCACCAGCTCAGGAGACCGGGGGACCTACGAGCAGTACTTC

d_gene: NA
abundance: NA
v_gene: TRBV29-1
j_gene: TRBJ2-1
CDR3aa: CSVDGTYAEQFF
CDR3nt: TGCAGCGTTGATGGGACATACGCTGAGCAGTTCTTC

d_gene: TRBD1
abundance: NA
v_gene: TRBV12-3/TRBV12-4
j_gene: TRBJ2-1
CDR3aa: CASGSSRGKQFF
CDR3nt: TGTGCCAGCGGCTCGTCCAGGGGGAAGCAGTTCTTC

d_gene: TRBD1
abundance: many
v_gene: TRBV5-1
j_gene: TRBJ2-7
CDR3aa: CASSFDRVSSYEQYF
CDR3nt: TGCGCCAGCAGCTTCGACAGGGTGAGCTCCTACGAGCAGTACTTC

d_gene: TRBD1
abundance: few
v_gene: TRBV7-2
j_gene: TRBJ2-7
CDR3aa: CASRYSGTGGEQYF
CDR3nt: TGTGCCAGCAGATATTCCGGGACAGGGGGCGAGCAGTACTTC

d_gene: TRBD1
abundance: NA
v_gene: TRBV7-9
j_gene: TRBJ2-5
CDR3aa: CASSSGQLKTQYF
CDR3nt: TGTGCCAGCAGCTCGGGACAGCTGAAGACCCAGTACTTC

d_gene: TRBD2
abundance: few
v_gene: TRBV7-2
j_gene: TRBJ2-1
CDR3aa: CASSSGLAGIEQFF
CDR3nt: TGTGCCAGCAGCTCGGGACTAGCGGGAATCGAGCAGTTCTTC

d_gene: TRBD1
abundance: few
v_gene: TRBV10-3
j_gene: TRBJ2-7
CDR3aa: CAILRDRGLEQYF
CDR3nt: TGTGCCATCCTCCGGGACAGGGGCCTCGAGCAGTACTTC

d_gene: NA
abundance: many
v_gene: TRBV15
j_gene: TRBJ1-1
CDR3aa: CATSSPGVPRTAFF
CDR3nt: TGTGCCACCAGCAGCCCAGGGGTCCCCAGGACAGCTTTCTTT

d_gene: NA
abundance: many
v_gene: TRBV10-3
j_gene: TRBJ1-4
CDR3aa: CAISGTSTNEKLFF
CDR3nt: TGTGCCATCAGCGGGACGTCAACTAATGAAAAACTGTTTTTT

d_gene: NA
abundance: NA
v_gene: TRBV12-3/TRBV12-4
j_gene: TRBJ1-2
CDR3aa: CASQVGGYGYTF
CDR3nt: TGTGCCAGTCAGGTCGGGGGCTATGGCTACACCTTC

d_gene: TRBD2
abundance: few
v_gene: TRBV5-6
j_gene: TRBJ2-5
CDR3aa: CASSLVFREGETQYF
CDR3nt: TGTGCCAGCAGCTTGGTCTTCAGGGAGGGCGAGACCCAGTACTTC

d_gene: NA
abundance: NA
v_gene: TRBV7-2
j_gene: TRBJ2-5
CDR3aa: CASSLTRDNQETQYF
CDR3nt: TGTGCCAGCAGCTTAACACGGGACAACCAAGAGACCCAGTACTTC

d_gene: NA
abundance: NA
v_gene: TRBV3-1
j_gene: TRBJ2-1
CDR3aa: CASSQDATKASNEQFF
CDR3nt: TGTGCCAGCAGCCAAGATGCAACTAAAGCATCTAATGAGCAGTTCTTC

d_gene: NA
abundance: few
v_gene: TRBV10-3
j_gene: TRBJ2-5
CDR3aa: CATRASQETQYF
CDR3nt: TGTGCCACCCGAGCCAGCCAAGAGACCCAGTACTTC

d_gene: NA
abundance: NA
v_gene: TRBV2
j_gene: TRBJ2-7
CDR3aa: CASTSDRSAYEQYF
CDR3nt: TGTGCCAGCACCTCGGACAGATCCGCCTACGAGCAGTACTTC

d_gene: NA
abundance: NA
v_gene: TRBV18
j_gene: TRBJ2-5
CDR3aa: CASSPSAGPETQYF
CDR3nt: TGTGCCAGCTCACCGTCGGCCGGGCCAGAGACCCAGTACTTC

d_gene: TRBD1
abundance: few
v_gene: TRBV27
j_gene: TRBJ2-1
CDR3aa: CASSLATPGQLINEQFF
CDR3nt: TGTGCCAGCAGTTTAGCGACACCGGGACAGTTAATCAATGAGCAGTTCTTC

d_gene: NA
abundance: NA
v_gene: TRBV29-1
j_gene: TRBJ2-6
CDR3aa: CSVEGGDPYSGANVLTF
CDR3nt: TGCAGCGTTGAGGGGGGAGATCCCTACTCTGGGGCCAACGTCCTGACTTTC

d_gene: NA
abundance: few
v_gene: TRBV7-9
j_gene: TRBJ2-3
CDR3aa: CASSPHKTDTQYF
CDR3nt: TGTGCCAGCAGCCCCCATAAGACAGATACGCAGTATTTT

d_gene: TRBD2
abundance: NA
v_gene: TRBV6-2/TRBV6-3
j_gene: TRBJ2-1
CDR3aa: CASSYRLAGGTGQFF
CDR3nt: TGTGCCAGCAGTTATCGGCTAGCGGGGGGAACTGGGCAGTTCTTC

d_gene: NA
abundance: few
v_gene: TRBV29-1
j_gene: TRBJ1-2
CDR3aa: CSAGRGNYGYTF
CDR3nt: TGCAGCGCCGGGCGGGGTAACTATGGCTACACCTTC

d_gene: NA
abundance: few
v_gene: TRBV5-1
j_gene: TRBJ2-1
CDR3aa: CASSLGGRHNEQFF
CDR3nt: TGCGCCAGCAGCTTAGGGGGGAGACACAATGAGCAGTTCTTC

d_gene: NA
abundance: NA
v_gene: TRBV2
j_gene: TRBJ1-5
CDR3aa: CASSAIDSNQPQHF
CDR3nt: TGTGCCAGCAGTGCAATCGACAGCAATCAGCCCCAGCATTTT

d_gene: TRBD2
abundance: few
v_gene: TRBV20-1
j_gene: TRBJ2-5
CDR3aa: CSARGPVGGRETQYF
CDR3nt: TGCAGTGCTAGAGGTCCAGTGGGGGGGAGGGAGACCCAGTACTTC

d_gene: NA
abundance: few
v_gene: TRBV7-6
j_gene: TRBJ1-1
CDR3aa: CASSLGVAGPLNTEAFF
CDR3nt: TGTGCCAGCAGCCTTGGGGTGGCAGGACCATTGAACACTGAAGCTTTCTTT

d_gene: NA
abundance: NA
v_gene: TRBV20-1
j_gene: TRBJ1-2
CDR3aa: CSASSSTSGYTF
CDR3nt: TGCAGTGCTAGTTCGTCCACCTCGGGCTACACCTTC

d_gene: NA
abundance: few
v_gene: TRBV6-1
j_gene: TRBJ2-7
CDR3aa: CASSDLRRGGREQYF
CDR3nt: TGTGCCAGCAGTGACCTTAGGCGGGGAGGCAGAGAGCAGTACTTC

d_gene: NA
abundance: NA
v_gene: TRBV5-5
j_gene: TRBJ2-7
CDR3aa: CAMGPGHIYEQYF
CDR3nt: TGTGCCATGGGCCCCGGACACATCTACGAGCAGTACTTC

d_gene: NA
abundance: NA
v_gene: TRBV6-2/TRBV6-3
j_gene: TRBJ2-7
CDR3aa: CASSSTLNRDPLRAQYF
CDR3nt: TGTGCCAGCAGTTCCACCCTTAACAGGGATCCATTACGAGCGCAGTACTTC